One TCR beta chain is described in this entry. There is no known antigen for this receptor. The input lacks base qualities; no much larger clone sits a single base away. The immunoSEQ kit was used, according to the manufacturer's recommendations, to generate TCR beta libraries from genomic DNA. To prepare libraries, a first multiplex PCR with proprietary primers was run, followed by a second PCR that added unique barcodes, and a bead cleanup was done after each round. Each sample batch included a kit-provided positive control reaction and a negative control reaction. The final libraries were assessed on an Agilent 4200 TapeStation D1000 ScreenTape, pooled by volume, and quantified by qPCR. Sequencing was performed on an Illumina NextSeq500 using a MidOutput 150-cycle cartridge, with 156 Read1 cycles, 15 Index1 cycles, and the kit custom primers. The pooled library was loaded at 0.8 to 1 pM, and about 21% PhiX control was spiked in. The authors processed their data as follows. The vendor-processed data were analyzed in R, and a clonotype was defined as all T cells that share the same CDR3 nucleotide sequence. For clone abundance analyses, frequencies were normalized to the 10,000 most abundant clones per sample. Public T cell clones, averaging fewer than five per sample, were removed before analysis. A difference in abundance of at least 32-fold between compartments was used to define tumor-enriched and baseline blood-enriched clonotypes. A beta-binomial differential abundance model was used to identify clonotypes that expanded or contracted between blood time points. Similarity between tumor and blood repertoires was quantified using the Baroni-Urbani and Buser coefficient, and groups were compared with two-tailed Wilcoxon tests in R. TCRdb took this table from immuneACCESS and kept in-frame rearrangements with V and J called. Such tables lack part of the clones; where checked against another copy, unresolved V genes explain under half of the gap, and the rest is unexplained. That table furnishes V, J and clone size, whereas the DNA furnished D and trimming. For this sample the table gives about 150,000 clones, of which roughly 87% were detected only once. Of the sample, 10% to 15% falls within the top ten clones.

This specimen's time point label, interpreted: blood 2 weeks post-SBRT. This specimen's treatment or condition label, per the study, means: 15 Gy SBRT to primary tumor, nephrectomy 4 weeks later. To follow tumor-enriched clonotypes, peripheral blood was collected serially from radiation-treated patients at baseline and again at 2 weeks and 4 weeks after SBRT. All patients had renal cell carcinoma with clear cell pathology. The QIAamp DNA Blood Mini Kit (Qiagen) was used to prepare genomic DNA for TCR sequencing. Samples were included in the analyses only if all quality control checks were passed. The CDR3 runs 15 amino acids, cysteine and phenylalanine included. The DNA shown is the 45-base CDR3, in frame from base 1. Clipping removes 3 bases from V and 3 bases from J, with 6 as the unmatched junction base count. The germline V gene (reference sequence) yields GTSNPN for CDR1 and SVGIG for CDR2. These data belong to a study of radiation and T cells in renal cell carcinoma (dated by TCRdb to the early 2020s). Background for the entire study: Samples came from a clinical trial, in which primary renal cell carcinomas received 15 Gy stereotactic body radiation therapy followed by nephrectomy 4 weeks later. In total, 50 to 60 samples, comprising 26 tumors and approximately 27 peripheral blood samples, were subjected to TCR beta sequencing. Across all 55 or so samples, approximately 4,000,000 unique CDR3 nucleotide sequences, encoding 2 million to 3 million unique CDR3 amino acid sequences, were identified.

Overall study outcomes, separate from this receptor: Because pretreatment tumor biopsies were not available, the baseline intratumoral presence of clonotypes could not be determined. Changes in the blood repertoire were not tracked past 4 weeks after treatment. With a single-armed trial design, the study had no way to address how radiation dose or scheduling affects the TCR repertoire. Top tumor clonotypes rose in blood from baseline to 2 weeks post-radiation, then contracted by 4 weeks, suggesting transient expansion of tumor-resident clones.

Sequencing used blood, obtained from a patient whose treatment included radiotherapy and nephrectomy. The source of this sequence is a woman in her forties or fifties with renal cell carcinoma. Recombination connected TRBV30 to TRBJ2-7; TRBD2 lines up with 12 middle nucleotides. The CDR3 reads CAWRRLAGAGYEQYF. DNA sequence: TGTGCCTGGAGACGACTAGCGGGGGCAGGCTACGAGCAGTACTTC.